A selection of T cell receptor beta chains follows, all from one sample in a study of CD8 T cells in Susac syndrome. TCRdb reprocessed the immunoSEQ multiplex PCR reads via MiXCR and lists one record per CDR3 protein. The sample holds roughly 130,000 distinct CDR3 sequences, about 94% seen once. The sequencing sample was made of CD4+ T cells from PBMCs. Receptor source: a human donor with multiple sclerosis. Both conserved end residues are part of each CDR3. D genes are given only for firm matches. Expanded clones get a size class; other rows say once, few or many, or leave the size out.

d_call	v_call	j_call	clone_size	cdr3_aa	cdr3_nt
-	TRBV11-2	TRBJ2-1	few	CASRWNSNEQFF	TGTGCCAGCAGATGGAATAGTAATGAGCAGTTCTTC
TRBD1	TRBV12-3/TRBV12-4	TRBJ2-5	-	CASSRTGSTAQYF	TGTGCCAGCAGCCGGACAGGGTCCACGGCCCAGTACTTC
-	TRBV30	TRBJ2-2	-	CASRVPNTGELFF	TGTGCCTCTCGGGTGCCCAACACCGGGGAGCTGTTTTTT
-	TRBV20-1	TRBJ2-4	-	CSALSGGQQNIQYF	TGCAGTGCCCTGTCGGGGGGACAGCAAAACATTCAGTACTTC
-	TRBV19	TRBJ2-5	-	CASSTAPPYPETQYF	TGTGCCAGTAGTACGGCCCCGCCCTACCCAGAGACCCAGTACTTC
-	TRBV5-1	TRBJ1-5	-	CASSADGNDYQPQHF	TGCGCCAGCAGCGCAGACGGGAACGATTATCAGCCCCAGCATTTT
-	TRBV6-5	TRBJ2-3	-	CASSLDQALGTDTQYF	TGTGCCAGCAGTTTGGATCAAGCTCTGGGCACAGATACGCAGTATTTT
-	TRBV15	TRBJ2-5	-	CATSRETGLSMSGETQYF	TGTGCCACCAGCAGAGAAACGGGACTCTCGATGAGTGGAGAGACCCAGTACTTC
TRBD2	TRBV18	TRBJ2-1	-	CASSPLPSGRNYNEQFF	TGTGCCAGCTCACCACTACCTAGCGGGAGAAATTACAATGAGCAGTTCTTC
-	TRBV2	TRBJ1-5	-	CASSAEGLGQPQHF	TGTGCCAGCAGTGCGGAGGGGTTAGGACAGCCCCAGCATTTT
TRBD2	TRBV11-2	TRBJ2-3	-	CASSLGAGGTDTQYF	TGTGCCAGCAGCTTAGGAGCGGGAGGCACAGATACGCAGTATTTT
-	TRBV3-1	TRBJ2-1	-	CASSTTRGAGEFF	TGTGCCAGCAGCACTACCCGCGGGGCCGGTGAGTTCTTC
-	TRBV5-8	TRBJ2-5	-	CASSLSPSYLQETQYF	TGTGCCAGCAGCTTGAGCCCTTCATATTTGCAAGAGACCCAGTACTTC
-	TRBV19	TRBJ1-6	-	CASSLGNSPLHF	TGTGCCAGTAGTCTGGGGAATTCACCCCTCCACTTT
TRBD1	TRBV5-1	TRBJ1-5	-	CASSATGGSNQPQHF	TGCGCCAGCAGCGCAACAGGGGGAAGCAATCAGCCCCAGCATTTT
TRBD1	TRBV2	TRBJ1-5	-	CASSTRQGAKHF	TGTGCTAGCAGTACTCGACAGGGGGCAAAGCATTTT
-	TRBV20-1	TRBJ1-1	-	CSAPPTGVNTEAFF	TGCAGTGCTCCTCCCACGGGCGTGAACACTGAAGCTTTCTTT
-	TRBV9	TRBJ1-5	-	CASSADGYSNQPQHF	TGTGCCAGCAGCGCGGACGGTTATAGCAATCAGCCCCAGCATTTT
-	TRBV5-1	TRBJ2-1	-	CASSLYREEQFF	TGCGCCAGCAGCTTGTACAGGGAGGAGCAGTTCTTC
TRBD1	TRBV18	TRBJ2-3	-	CASSPGQGIVDTQYF	TGTGCCAGCTCACCCGGACAGGGAATAGTAGATACGCAGTATTTT
TRBD1	TRBV6-2/TRBV6-3	TRBJ2-5	-	CASSYRLDRGNQETQYF	TGTGCCAGCAGTTATCGACTTGACAGGGGAAACCAAGAGACCCAGTACTTC
-	TRBV7-9	TRBJ2-7	few	CASSEAYEQYF	TGTGCCAGCAGCGAGGCCTACGAGCAGTACTTC
-	TRBV3-1	TRBJ1-1	-	CASTTDEITEAFF	TGTGCCAGCACAACAGACGAGATCACTGAAGCTTTCTTT
-	TRBV29-1	TRBJ1-1	-	CSVTLQWVNTEAFF	TGCAGCGTCACGTTACAGTGGGTGAACACTGAAGCTTTCTTT
-	TRBV20-1	TRBJ2-3	-	CSARRGALSTDTQYF	TGCAGTGCTAGAAGGGGGGCGTTAAGCACAGATACGCAGTATTTT
-	TRBV18	TRBJ1-1	-	CASFPGGGSEAFF	TGTGCCAGCTTCCCTGGGGGCGGAAGTGAAGCTTTCTTT
-	TRBV7-2	TRBJ2-1	-	CATRRVAYNEQFF	TGTGCCACACGTCGGGTCGCCTACAATGAGCAGTTCTTC
-	TRBV4-3	TRBJ2-1	-	CASSQDSVDEQFF	TGCGCCAGCAGCCAAGACTCGGTCGATGAGCAGTTCTTC
-	TRBV23-1	TRBJ1-5	-	CASRAQPQHF	TGCGCCAGCAGGGCTCAGCCCCAGCATTTT
-	TRBV9	TRBJ1-1	-	CASSVVANTEAFF	TGTGCCAGCAGCGTAGTGGCGAACACTGAAGCTTTCTTT
-	TRBV19	TRBJ2-3	-	CASSPHPSTDTQYF	TGTGCCAGTAGTCCCCACCCATCCACAGATACGCAGTATTTT
-	TRBV20-1	TRBJ1-4	-	CSALGMGVANEKLFF	TGCAGTGCTCTTGGAATGGGGGTGGCTAATGAAAAACTGTTTTTT
-	TRBV7-8	TRBJ1-1	-	CASSFDGNQRAFF	TGTGCCAGCAGCTTTGATGGCAATCAGCGGGCTTTCTTT
-	TRBV12-3/TRBV12-4	TRBJ2-7	-	CASSPAHEQYF	TGTGCCAGCAGCCCCGCCCACGAGCAGTACTTC
-	TRBV19	TRBJ1-6	-	CASSASRGSSPLHF	TGTGCCAGTAGCGCATCAAGGGGAAGTTCACCCCTCCACTTT
TRBD1	TRBV25-1	TRBJ2-7	-	CASSDPDRDEQYF	TGTGCCAGCAGTGACCCCGACAGGGACGAGCAGTACTTC
-	TRBV24-1	TRBJ2-7	-	CATSDVQGGEQYF	TGTGCCACCAGTGATGTCCAGGGGGGAGAGCAGTACTTC
-	TRBV28	TRBJ2-1	-	CASSSQEAYNEQFF	TGTGCCAGCAGTTCACAGGAGGCCTACAATGAGCAGTTCTTC
-	TRBV7-2	TRBJ1-1	-	CASSPPRGTITEAFF	TGTGCCAGCAGCCCCCCACGCGGGACCATCACTGAAGCTTTCTTT
-	TRBV5-1	TRBJ2-3	once	CASSWGASGDQDTQYF	TGCGCCAGCAGCTGGGGGGCCAGCGGGGACCAAGATACGCAGTATTTT
-	TRBV20-1	TRBJ1-5	-	CSAREGGQPQHF	TGCAGTGCTAGAGAGGGGGGCCAGCCCCAGCATTTT
TRBD2	TRBV6-5	TRBJ2-4	-	CASSYSFLGGGASKNIQYF	TGTGCCAGCAGTTACTCGTTCCTCGGCGGGGGGGCATCCAAAAACATTCAGTACTTC
-	TRBV27	TRBJ1-5	-	CASSEASGPQHF	TGTGCCAGCAGTGAGGCTTCGGGGCCCCAGCATTTT
-	TRBV7-9	TRBJ1-2	-	CASSRIRDQNYGYTF	TGTGCCAGCAGCCGGATCCGGGACCAGAACTATGGCTACACCTTC
-	TRBV30	TRBJ2-7	-	CAWVQGTYEQYF	TGTGCCTGGGTGCAGGGTACCTACGAGCAGTACTTC
-	TRBV27	TRBJ2-7	-	CASSFRDGSYEQYF	TGTGCCAGCAGTTTCCGGGACGGCTCCTACGAGCAGTACTTC
TRBD1	TRBV20-1	TRBJ2-5	-	CSALTGGEETQYF	TGCAGTGCCCTGACAGGGGGAGAGGAGACCCAGTACTTC
-	TRBV3-1	TRBJ2-3	-	CASSQASGAGGHQGYTQYF	TGTGCCAGCAGCCAAGCGAGCGGAGCGGGTGGACATCAGGGATATACGCAGTATTTT
TRBD2	TRBV5-1	TRBJ2-3	-	CASSPPTLAGGPGTDTQYF	TGCGCCAGCAGCCCTCCTACTCTAGCGGGAGGGCCGGGCACAGATACGCAGTATTTT
TRBD1	TRBV29-1	TRBJ2-3	-	CSVVRDRGRGDTQYF	TGCAGCGTGGTCCGGGACAGGGGGCGAGGAGATACGCAGTATTTT
TRBD2	TRBV19	TRBJ2-5	-	CASSPRGGKETQYF	TGTGCCAGTAGTCCGCGGGGGGGCAAAGAGACCCAGTACTTC
-	TRBV7-9	TRBJ2-1	-	CARQGGIYNEQFF	TGTGCCAGACAGGGTGGGATTTACAATGAGCAGTTCTTC
-	TRBV4-1	TRBJ1-2	-	CASSRPDVENYGYTF	TGCGCCAGCAGCCGCCCGGACGTGGAGAACTATGGCTACACCTTC
TRBD2	TRBV7-9	TRBJ2-7	once	CASSLALLGSGSYEQYF	TGTGCCAGCAGCTTAGCGCTATTAGGTAGCGGGAGCTACGAGCAGTACTTC
-	TRBV7-8	TRBJ2-1	once	CASSLNPLPRRSSYNEQFF	TGTGCCAGCAGCTTGAACCCACTACCCCGGAGGAGCTCCTACAATGAGCAGTTCTTC